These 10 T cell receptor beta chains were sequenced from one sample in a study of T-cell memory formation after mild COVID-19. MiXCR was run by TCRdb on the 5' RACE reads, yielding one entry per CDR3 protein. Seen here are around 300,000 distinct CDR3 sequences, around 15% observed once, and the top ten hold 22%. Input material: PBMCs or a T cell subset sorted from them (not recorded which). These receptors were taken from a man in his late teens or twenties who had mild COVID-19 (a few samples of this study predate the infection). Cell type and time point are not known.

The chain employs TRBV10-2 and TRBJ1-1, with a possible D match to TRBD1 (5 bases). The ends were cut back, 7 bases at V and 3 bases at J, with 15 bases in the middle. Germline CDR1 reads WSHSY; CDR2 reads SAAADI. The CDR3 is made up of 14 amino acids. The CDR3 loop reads CASTFDSDYTEAFF. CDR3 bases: TGCGCCAGCACTTTCGACAGTGACTACACTGAAGCTTTCTTT.

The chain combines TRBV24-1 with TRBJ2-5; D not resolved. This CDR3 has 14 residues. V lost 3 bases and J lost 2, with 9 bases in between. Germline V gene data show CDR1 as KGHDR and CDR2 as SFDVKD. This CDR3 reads CATSDPGRQETQYF. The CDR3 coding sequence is TGTGCCACCAGTGATCCGGGCAGACAAGAGACCCAGTACTTC.

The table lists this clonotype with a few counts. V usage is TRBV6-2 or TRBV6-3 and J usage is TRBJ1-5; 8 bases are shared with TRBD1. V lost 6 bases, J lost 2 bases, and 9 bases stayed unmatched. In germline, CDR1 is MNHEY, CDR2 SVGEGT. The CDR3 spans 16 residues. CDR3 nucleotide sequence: TGTGCCAGCAGGACTGGACAGGGATCGGGCAATCAGCCCCAGCATTTT. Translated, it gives CASRTGQGSGNQPQHF.

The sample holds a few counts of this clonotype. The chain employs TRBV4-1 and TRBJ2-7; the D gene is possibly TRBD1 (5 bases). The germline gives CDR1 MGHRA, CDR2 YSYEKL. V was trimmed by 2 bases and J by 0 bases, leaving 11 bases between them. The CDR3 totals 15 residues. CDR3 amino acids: CASSQNPDSSYEQYF. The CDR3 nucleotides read TGCGCCAGCAGCCAAAATCCAGACAGCTCCTACGAGCAGTACTTC.

The chain's CDR3 is CASSLEQGSHPNTGELFF. DNA for the CDR3: TGCGCCAGCAGCTTGGAACAGGGGTCGCACCCGAACACCGGGGAGCTGTTTTTT. The chain is built from TRBV5-1 and TRBJ2-2, with TRBD1 matching over 7 bases. V trimming: 0 bases; J trimming: 0 bases; junction bases outside the gene matches: 8. Germline V lookup: CDR1 SGHRS, CDR2 YFSETQ. The CDR3 loop spans 18 amino acids.

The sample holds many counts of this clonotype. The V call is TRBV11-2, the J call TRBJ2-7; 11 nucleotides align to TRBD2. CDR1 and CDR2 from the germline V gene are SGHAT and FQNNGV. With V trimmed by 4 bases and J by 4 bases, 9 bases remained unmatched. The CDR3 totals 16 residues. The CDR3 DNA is TGTGCCAGCAGCTCCTTGACTAGCGGGGCTTGGTACGAGCAGTACGTC. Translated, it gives CASSSLTSGAWYEQYV.

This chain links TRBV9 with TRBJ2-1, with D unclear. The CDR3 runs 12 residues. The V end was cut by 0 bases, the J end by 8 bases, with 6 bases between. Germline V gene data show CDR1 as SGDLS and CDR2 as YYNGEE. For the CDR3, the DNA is TGTGCCAGCAGCGTAGAGGGCTATGAGCAGTTCTTC. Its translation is CASSVEGYEQFF. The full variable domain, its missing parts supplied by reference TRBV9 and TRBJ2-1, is DSGVTQTPKHLITATGQRVTLRCSPRSGDLSVYWYQQSLDQGLQFLIQYYNGEERAKGNILERFSAQQFPDLHSELNLSSLELGDSALYFCASSVEGYEQFFGPGTRLTVL.

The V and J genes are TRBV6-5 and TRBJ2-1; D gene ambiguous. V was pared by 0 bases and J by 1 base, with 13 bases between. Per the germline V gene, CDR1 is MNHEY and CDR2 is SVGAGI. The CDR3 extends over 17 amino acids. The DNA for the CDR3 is TGTGCCAGCAGTTACTCGATAGGCATGAGGTCCTACAATGAGCAGTTCTTC. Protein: CASSYSIGMRSYNEQFF.

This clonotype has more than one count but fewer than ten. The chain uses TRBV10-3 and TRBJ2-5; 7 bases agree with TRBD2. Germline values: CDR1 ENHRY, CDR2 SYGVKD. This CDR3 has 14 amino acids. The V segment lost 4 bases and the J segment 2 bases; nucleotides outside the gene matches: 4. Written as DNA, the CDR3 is TGTGCCATCAGTGGGGCCGGGGGGCAAGAGACCCAGTACTTC. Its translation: CAISGAGGQETQYF.

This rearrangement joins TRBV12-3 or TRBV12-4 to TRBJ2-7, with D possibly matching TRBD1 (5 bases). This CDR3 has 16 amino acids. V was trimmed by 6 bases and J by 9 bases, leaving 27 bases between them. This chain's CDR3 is CASSPSRGRALEGQYF. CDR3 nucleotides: TGTGCCAGCAGCCCCTCAAGGGGCAGGGCGCTTGAAGGGCAGTACTTC.